The rows below give T cell receptor beta chains drawn from one sample of a study of shared clonotypes between healthy human individuals. Profiled with immunoSEQ multiplex PCR; TCRdb holds only in-frame clones, not every one. The sample lists 2 million to 2.5 million clones; 93% were seen once. Sequences were obtained from naive CD4+ T cells from PBMCs. These receptors originate from a man aged 18 to 35 in good health. Some clones in this sample may be carry-over from other donors' samples. CDR3s include the opening cysteine and the closing phenylalanine or tryptophan. Fields, in order: clone size, V gene, J gene, D gene, CDR3 protein, CDR3 DNA. A D gene is named only where the DNA matches it firmly. The size of a clone is reported for some rows only, either as once, few or many, or as a class for expanded clones.

size: NA; V: TRBV28; J: TRBJ2-1; D: TRBD2; CDR3: CASSLRTSGLENEQFF; DNA: TGTGCCAGCAGTTTACGGACTAGCGGGTTGGAGAATGAGCAGTTCTTC
size: NA; V: TRBV28; J: TRBJ1-1; D: NA; CDR3: CASDEQGLEAFF; DNA: TGTGCCAGCGATGAACAGGGACTTGAAGCTTTCTTT
size: once; V: TRBV5-4; J: TRBJ2-1; D: NA; CDR3: CASSWTQQVGGNEQFF; DNA: TGTGCCAGCAGCTGGACCCAGCAGGTCGGGGGCAATGAGCAGTTCTTC
size: NA; V: TRBV27; J: TRBJ2-2; D: NA; CDR3: CASSLFSVANTGELFF; DNA: TGTGCCAGCAGTTTATTTAGCGTCGCGAACACCGGGGAGCTGTTTTTT
size: NA; V: TRBV7-6; J: TRBJ1-3; D: NA; CDR3: CASSPRQAGSGNTIYF; DNA: TGTGCCAGCAGCCCCCGACAGGCTGGCTCTGGAAACACCATATATTTT
size: NA; V: TRBV27; J: TRBJ1-2; D: NA; CDR3: CASSLLGGNYGYTF; DNA: TGTGCCAGCAGTTTATTGGGCGGAAACTATGGCTACACCTTC
size: NA; V: TRBV7-2; J: TRBJ2-7; D: TRBD1; CDR3: CASSSGTGYYEQYF; DNA: TGTGCCAGCAGCTCCGGGACAGGGTACTACGAGCAGTACTTC
size: once; V: TRBV25-1; J: TRBJ2-3; D: NA; CDR3: CAVRDGRTDTQYF; DNA: TGTGCCGTCCGGGACGGTCGCACAGATACGCAGTATTTT
size: once; V: TRBV2; J: TRBJ2-3; D: NA; CDR3: CASSERLADTQYF; DNA: TGTGCCAGCAGTGAGCGGCTAGCAGATACGCAGTATTTT
size: NA; V: TRBV7-9; J: TRBJ2-1; D: TRBD2; CDR3: CASSVISGRWHNEQFF; DNA: TGTGCCAGCAGCGTCATTAGCGGGAGGTGGCACAATGAGCAGTTCTTC
size: NA; V: TRBV5-1; J: TRBJ1-4; D: NA; CDR3: CASSGGSAYEKLFF; DNA: TGCGCCAGCAGTGGGGGGTCGGCGTATGAAAAACTGTTTTTT
size: NA; V: TRBV28; J: TRBJ2-1; D: TRBD2; CDR3: CASSLGSGSSYNEQFF; DNA: TGTGCCAGCAGTTTAGGGAGCGGGAGCTCCTACAATGAGCAGTTCTTC
size: few; V: TRBV14; J: TRBJ2-6; D: TRBD1; CDR3: CASSTRTGGSSVLTF; DNA: TGTGCCAGCAGCACCCGGACAGGGGGTTCCTCAGTCCTGACTTTC
size: NA; V: TRBV6-4; J: TRBJ2-3; D: NA; CDR3: CASSETSTRAADTQYF; DNA: TGTGCCAGCAGTGAGACCTCCACGAGAGCCGCAGATACGCAGTATTTT
size: once; V: TRBV5-1; J: TRBJ1-4; D: TRBD1; CDR3: CASSLSQGVSPTNEKLFF; DNA: TGCGCCAGCAGCTTGTCACAGGGGGTATCACCAACTAATGAAAAACTGTTTTTT
size: few; V: TRBV9; J: TRBJ1-2; D: NA; CDR3: CASSANYGYTF; DNA: TGTGCCAGCAGCGCTAACTATGGCTACACCTTC
size: NA; V: TRBV28; J: TRBJ2-3; D: NA; CDR3: CASSVRGLGTDTQYF; DNA: TGTGCCAGCAGTGTCAGGGGATTAGGCACAGATACGCAGTATTTT
size: NA; V: TRBV7-9; J: TRBJ2-7; D: NA; CDR3: CASSYGGYEQYF; DNA: TGTGCCAGCAGCTACGGTGGTTACGAGCAGTACTTC
size: NA; V: TRBV2; J: TRBJ2-3; D: NA; CDR3: CASRPGTVSTDTQYF; DNA: TGTGCCAGCAGGCCCGGGACGGTGAGCACAGATACGCAGTATTTT
size: NA; V: TRBV2; J: TRBJ2-3; D: TRBD2; CDR3: CASSGTSAGDTQYF; DNA: TGTGCCAGCAGCGGGACTAGCGCCGGAGATACGCAGTATTTT
size: NA; V: TRBV11-2; J: TRBJ2-7; D: TRBD1; CDR3: CASSLGTGGFSSYEQYF; DNA: TGTGCCAGCAGCTTAGGGACAGGGGGTTTCAGCTCCTACGAGCAGTACTTC
size: NA; V: TRBV6-1; J: TRBJ2-3; D: TRBD2; CDR3: CASSEIPGRRDTQYF; DNA: TGTGCCAGCAGTGAAATACCCGGGAGGAGGGATACGCAGTATTTT
size: NA; V: TRBV9; J: TRBJ2-3; D: NA; CDR3: CASSASLGTDTQYF; DNA: TGTGCCAGCAGCGCCTCCCTCGGCACAGATACGCAGTATTTT
size: NA; V: TRBV7-3; J: TRBJ2-3; D: TRBD2; CDR3: CASRKTGTSRQGDTQYF; DNA: TGTGCCAGCAGAAAAACCGGGACTAGTCGCCAAGGAGATACGCAGTATTTT
size: NA; V: TRBV6-5; J: TRBJ2-1; D: TRBD2; CDR3: CASGGRRVEQFF; DNA: TGTGCCAGCGGCGGGAGGAGGGTTGAGCAGTTCTTC
size: NA; V: TRBV2; J: TRBJ1-2; D: TRBD1; CDR3: CASSAGGDNYGYTF; DNA: TGTGCCAGCAGCGCAGGGGGCGACAACTATGGCTACACCTTC
size: NA; V: TRBV6-1; J: TRBJ1-2; D: NA; CDR3: CASSGRYYGYTF; DNA: TGTGCCAGCAGTGGAAGATACTATGGCTACACCTTC
size: NA; V: TRBV28; J: TRBJ2-3; D: NA; CDR3: CASTPFKRADTQYF; DNA: TGTGCCAGCACCCCTTTCAAACGGGCAGATACGCAGTATTTT
size: NA; V: TRBV11-2; J: TRBJ2-2; D: NA; CDR3: CASSTQNTGELFF; DNA: TGTGCCAGCAGCACCCAGAACACCGGGGAGCTGTTTTTT
size: NA; V: TRBV7-9; J: TRBJ2-7; D: NA; CDR3: CASSLGDGSYEQYF; DNA: TGTGCCAGCAGCTTAGGGGACGGTTCCTACGAGCAGTACTTC
size: NA; V: TRBV13; J: TRBJ2-7; D: NA; CDR3: CASSLGRRVNHEQYF; DNA: TGTGCCAGCAGCTTAGGGCGCAGGGTTAACCACGAGCAGTACTTC
size: NA; V: TRBV7-9; J: TRBJ1-4; D: TRBD1; CDR3: CASSSGQGLNEKLFF; DNA: TGTGCCAGCAGCTCAGGACAGGGGCTGAATGAAAAACTGTTTTTT
size: NA; V: TRBV10-3; J: TRBJ1-5; D: NA; CDR3: CASKTEFDQPQHF; DNA: TGTGCCAGCAAGACAGAATTCGATCAGCCCCAGCATTTT
size: NA; V: TRBV7-3; J: TRBJ2-3; D: NA; CDR3: CASSLMGDTQYF; DNA: TGTGCCAGCAGCCTTATGGGAGATACGCAGTATTTT
size: few; V: TRBV28; J: TRBJ1-5; D: NA; CDR3: CASSFDSNQPQHF; DNA: TGTGCCAGCAGTTTTGATAGCAATCAGCCCCAGCATTTT
size: once; V: TRBV6-1; J: TRBJ2-1; D: NA; CDR3: CASSLLAGEGEQFF; DNA: TGTGCCAGCAGTCTTCTAGCAGGGGAAGGTGAGCAGTTCTTC
size: few; V: TRBV5-1; J: TRBJ1-2; D: TRBD1; CDR3: CASSFSGGLAGYTF; DNA: TGCGCCAGCAGCTTCTCAGGGGGCCTGGCTGGCTACACCTTC
size: NA; V: TRBV19; J: TRBJ1-4; D: NA; CDR3: CASSMLPRGEKLFF; DNA: TGTGCCAGTAGTATGTTACCCCGCGGGGAAAAACTGTTTTTT
size: NA; V: TRBV11-2; J: TRBJ1-5; D: NA; CDR3: CASSFYTEYQPQHF; DNA: TGTGCCAGCAGCTTCTACACGGAGTATCAGCCCCAGCATTTT
size: NA; V: TRBV7-2; J: TRBJ2-7; D: TRBD2; CDR3: CASSWGGLAGASYEQYF; DNA: TGTGCCAGCAGCTGGGGGGGGCTAGCGGGAGCCTCCTACGAGCAGTACTTC
size: NA; V: TRBV5-1; J: TRBJ2-2; D: NA; CDR3: CASSHQEGPGTGELFF; DNA: TGCGCCAGCAGCCACCAGGAGGGCCCGGGCACCGGGGAGCTGTTTTTT
size: once; V: TRBV5-4; J: TRBJ1-3; D: NA; CDR3: CASSPNREISGNTIYF; DNA: TGTGCCAGCAGCCCTAACAGGGAAATCTCTGGAAACACCATATATTTT
size: NA; V: TRBV5-1; J: TRBJ1-1; D: NA; CDR3: CASSLTGNTEAFF; DNA: TGCGCCAGCAGCTTAACGGGAAACACTGAAGCTTTCTTT
size: few; V: TRBV25-1; J: TRBJ1-1; D: NA; CDR3: CASSGTEAFF; DNA: TGTGCCAGCAGTGGTACTGAAGCTTTCTTT
size: NA; V: TRBV4-3; J: TRBJ1-1; D: NA; CDR3: CASRRGVRMNTEAFF; DNA: TGCGCCAGCAGGCGTGGGGTCAGGATGAACACTGAAGCTTTCTTT
size: NA; V: TRBV7-9; J: TRBJ2-6; D: NA; CDR3: CASSSQGTSGANVLTF; DNA: TGTGCCAGCAGCTCCCAGGGCACCTCTGGGGCCAACGTCCTGACTTTC
size: NA; V: TRBV10-3; J: TRBJ2-3; D: NA; CDR3: CAISGGTIEDTQYF; DNA: TGTGCCATCAGTGGGGGGACCATCGAAGATACGCAGTATTTT
size: NA; V: TRBV20-1; J: TRBJ2-3; D: NA; CDR3: CSARRVDTQYF; DNA: TGCAGTGCTAGGAGGGTAGATACGCAGTATTTT
size: NA; V: TRBV6-5; J: TRBJ2-7; D: NA; CDR3: CASSLTSLSSYEQYF; DNA: TGTGCCAGCAGCCTCACTTCTTTGAGCTCCTACGAGCAGTACTTC
size: NA; V: TRBV7-9; J: TRBJ2-7; D: TRBD1; CDR3: CASSSQGATEQYF; DNA: TGTGCCAGCAGTTCTCAGGGGGCGACCGAGCAGTACTTC
size: few; V: TRBV6-4; J: TRBJ1-1; D: TRBD1; CDR3: CASRNRDSEAFF; DNA: TGTGCCAGCAGAAACCGGGACAGTGAAGCTTTCTTT
size: NA; V: TRBV7-2; J: TRBJ2-2; D: TRBD1; CDR3: CASSLEQGRWTGELFF; DNA: TGTGCCAGCAGCTTAGAACAGGGGAGATGGACCGGGGAGCTGTTTTTT